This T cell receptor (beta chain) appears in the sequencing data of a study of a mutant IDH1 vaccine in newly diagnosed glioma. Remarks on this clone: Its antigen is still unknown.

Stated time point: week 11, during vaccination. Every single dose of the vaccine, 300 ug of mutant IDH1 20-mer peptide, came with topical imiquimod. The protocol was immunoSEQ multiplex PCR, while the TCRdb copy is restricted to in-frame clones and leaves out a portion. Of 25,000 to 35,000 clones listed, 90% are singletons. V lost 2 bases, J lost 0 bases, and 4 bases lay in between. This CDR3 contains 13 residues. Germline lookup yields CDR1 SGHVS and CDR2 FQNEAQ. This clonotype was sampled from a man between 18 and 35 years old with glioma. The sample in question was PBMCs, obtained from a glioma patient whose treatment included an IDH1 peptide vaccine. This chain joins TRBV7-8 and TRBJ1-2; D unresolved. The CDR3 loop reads CASSLPANYGYTF. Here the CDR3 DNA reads TGTGCCAGCAGCTTACCAGCTAACTATGGCTACACCTTC.